Presented here are 27 T cell receptor beta chains from one specimen sequenced in a study of blood T cell repertoires in COVID-19. Assay used: immunoSEQ multiplex PCR; TCRdb lists only in-frame clones, some missing. The table has around 260,000 clones, about 87% seen once. Material for sequencing was peripheral blood. Receptors were obtained from a woman in her 40s who had recovered from COVID-19.

The chain couples TRBV11-2 to TRBJ1-4; 9 bases align to TRBD1. The germline CDR1 and CDR2 sequences are SGHAT and FQNNGV. The CDR3 is made up of 16 amino acids. The J segment lost 8 bases and the V segment lost 4 bases, leaving 11 bases of the junction unmatched. The CDR3 loop reads CASSSPWDREEEKLFF. The CDR3 region has the DNA TGTGCCAGCAGCTCGCCTTGGGACAGGGAGGAGGAAAAACTGTTTTTT.

The table lists this clone with a few counts. The genes are TRBV27 and TRBJ2-7; TRBD2 matches at 9 bases. The CDR3 is 16 amino acids. V gave up 6 bases and J gave up 3 bases; unmatched junction bases: 12. Germline assignment: CDR1 MNHEY and CDR2 SMNVEV (reference sequence). CDR3: CASSPWVSGGLYEQYF. The CDR3 bases are TGTGCCAGCAGCCCCTGGGTTAGCGGGGGCCTCTACGAGCAGTACTTC.

This clone has only a few counts. The V and J genes are TRBV19 and TRBJ1-1; maybe TRBD1 (6 bases). Trimming removed 8 bases from V and 6 bases from J, with 13 bases in between. Germline V gene lookup returns CDR1 LNHDA and CDR2 SQIVND (reference sequence). The CDR3 runs to 12 residues. The CDR3 loop is CASSDRAAEAFF. The CDR3 nucleotides read TGTGCCAGTTCGGACAGAGCGGCTGAAGCTTTCTTT.

The chain combines TRBV9 with TRBJ2-1; 9 nucleotides align to TRBD2. Germline V gives CDR1 SGDLS, CDR2 YYNGEE. J gave up 7 bases and V 0 bases, and 5 bases lay outside the gene matches. This CDR3 region has 15 residues. The CDR3: CASSVVAGLANEQFF. The CDR3, as DNA: TGTGCCAGCAGCGTAGTGGCGGGACTAGCTAATGAGCAGTTCTTC.

V gene TRBV10-3 combines with J gene TRBJ1-1; weak D call: TRBD1 (6 bases). Trimming stripped 0 bases from V and 0 bases from J, with 14 bases between. The germline V gene has CDR1 ENHRY and CDR2 SYGVKD. This CDR3 is built from 17 residues. The CDR3 DNA sequence: TGTGCCATCAGTGAGTCTCAGGGTAGGGGGTTGAACACTGAAGCTTTCTTT. Protein sequence: CAISESQGRGLNTEAFF.

This clone has a single count. This chain connects TRBV6-6 to TRBJ1-6; TRBD1 is a possible D gene (5 bases). The CDR3 has 15 residues. Per germline, CDR1 MNHNY and CDR2 SVGAGI (reference sequence). The V end lost 3 bases, the J end lost 9 bases, and 15 bases lay between the germline ends. The CDR3 sequence is CASSYKTVPGSPLHF. CDR3 nucleotide sequence: TGTGCCAGCAGTTATAAGACAGTCCCAGGTTCACCCCTCCACTTT.

The rearrangement joins TRBV7-9 to TRBJ1-2, with TRBD1 matching 8 bases. Germline lookup yields CDR1 SEHNR and CDR2 FQNEAQ (reference sequence). V shed 1 base, J shed 12 bases, and the junction held 4 bases outside the gene matches. This CDR3 is 12 amino acids long. The DNA for the CDR3 is TGTGCCAGCAGCTTAGACAGGGGGAAACACACCTTC. This codes for CASSLDRGKHTF. Combining the CDR3 with reference TRBV7-9 and TRBJ1-2 gives the whole variable domain DTGVSQNPRHKITKRGQNVTFRCDPISEHNRLYWYRQTLGQGPEFLTYFQNEAQLEKSRLLSDRFSAERPKGSFSTLEIQRTEQGDSAMYLCASSLDRGKHTFGSGTRLTVV.

Written as DNA, the CDR3 is TGTGCCACCAGCAGAGGTCGGGGGGGTTATTCGTATGAGCAGTTCTTC. It codes for CATSRGRGGYSYEQFF. The rearrangement joins TRBV15 to TRBJ2-1, with 8 bases identical to TRBD2. Germline V gene data show CDR1 as LNHNV and CDR2 as YYDKDF (reference sequence). The CDR3 consists of 16 residues. The ends lost 1 base at V and 8 bases at J; junction bases unmatched: 10.

V usage is TRBV4-1 and J usage is TRBJ2-3; 8 bases align to TRBD2. Trimming removed 2 bases from V and 5 bases from J; junction bases left unmatched: 9. The CDR3 contains 16 residues. Germline V gene lookup returns CDR1 MGHRA and CDR2 YSYEKL. CDR3 loop: CASSQWDGGALDTQYF. The CDR3 nucleotides are TGCGCCAGCAGCCAATGGGACGGGGGGGCCTTAGATACGCAGTATTTT.

The V gene is TRBV3-1 (or the pseudogene TRBV3-2), the J gene TRBJ2-7; 8 positions agree with TRBD1. The J segment lost 5 bases and the V segment lost 5 bases, leaving 8 bases of the junction unmatched. CDR3 length: 14 residues. The V gene's germline CDR1 is LGHDT and CDR2 YNNKEL (reference sequence). CDR3 nucleotides: TGTGCCAGCAGCTCCCGGACAGGGACTGACGAGCAGTACTTC. This gives the protein CASSSRTGTDEQYF.

The gene calls are TRBV2 and TRBJ1-1, with TRBD1 as a possible D gene (5 bases). From germline, CDR1 is SNHLY and CDR2 FYNNEI. Trimming stripped 7 bases from V and 4 bases from J, with 16 bases between. This CDR3 has 14 residues. The CDR3 protein is CASKMTAGGTEAFF. In DNA form, the CDR3 reads TGTGCCAGCAAAATGACCGCGGGGGGCACTGAAGCTTTCTTT.

This chain uses TRBV6-5 with TRBJ1-2, with TRBD1 matching 8 bases. The CDR3 is 16 amino acids. Germline lookup yields CDR1 MNHEY and CDR2 SVGAGI. V lost 2 bases to trimming and J lost 8 bases; unmatched junction nucleotides: 13. CDR3 coding DNA: TGTGCCAGCAGTTACCCGGGGACAGGAGGGAAACTAGGCTACACCTTC. Translated: CASSYPGTGGKLGYTF.

Remarks on this clone: At the DNA level, this CDR3 is encoded by other sequences in the same sample as well. The rearrangement uses TRBV6-6 and TRBJ1-1; a possible D gene is TRBD1 (6 bases). There are 14 residues in the CDR3. V lost 0 bases, J lost 1 base, and 6 bases lay in between. Germline V CDR1 and CDR2: MNHNY, SVGAGI (reference sequence). CDR3 loop: CASSYSTGNTEAFF. DNA of the CDR3: TGTGCCAGCAGTTACTCGACAGGGAACACTGAAGCTTTCTTT.

The chain is built from TRBV19 and TRBJ1-1; D unclear. Per the germline V gene, CDR1 is LNHDA and CDR2 is SQIVND (reference sequence). The CDR3 extends over 14 amino acids. V gave up 5 bases and J gave up 5 bases, with 15 bases separating them. Written as DNA, the CDR3 is TGTGCCAGTAGTCGCCCGGCGACGGGAACTGAAGCTTTCTTT. It encodes CASSRPATGTEAFF.

This clone was detected only a few times. V is TRBV19 and J is TRBJ1-1, with 11 bases identical to TRBD1. The CDR3 covers 16 residues. In germline, CDR1 is LNHDA, CDR2 SQIVND (reference sequence). The V and J ends lost 5 bases and 0 bases, in that order; junction bases with no gene match: 5. The chain's CDR3 is CASSLGQGAMNTEAFF. The CDR3, as DNA: TGTGCCAGTAGTTTAGGACAGGGGGCCATGAACACTGAAGCTTTCTTT.

The chain carries TRBV27 and TRBJ2-2; 7 positions agree with TRBD2. The junction had 5 bases not matched to a gene; V was cut back by 7 bases and J by 3 bases. The germline CDR1 and CDR2 sequences are MNHEY and SMNVEV (reference sequence). The CDR3 spans 14 residues. CDR3 bases: TGTGCCAGCAATCCTAGCGGCCACACCGGGGAGCTGTTTTTT. It encodes CASNPSGHTGELFF.

This chain joins TRBV3-1 (or the pseudogene TRBV3-2) and TRBJ1-2; D call uncertain. Deletions cut 0 bases from V and 4 bases from J, with 12 bases between. Germline assignment: CDR1 LGHDT and CDR2 YNNKEL (reference sequence). The length of the CDR3 is 15 residues. CDR3 coding DNA: TGTGCCAGCAGCCAAGATCTCGGCAGGCCCTATGGCTACACCTTC. Translating gives CASSQDLGRPYGYTF.

This clone has just one count. This sequence joins TRBV4-1 and TRBJ1-2, with D tentatively TRBD1 (6 bases). Germline V gene lookup returns CDR1 MGHRA and CDR2 YSYEKL. This CDR3 spans 17 amino acids. V was clipped by 1 base and J by 3 bases, with 18 bases between them. As DNA, the CDR3 is TGCGCCAGCAGCCAAGGACCGCCGCGGGGGGCGGACTATGGCTACACCTTC. It is translated as CASSQGPPRGADYGYTF.

This clone was seen a single time. The chain has TRBV21-1 and TRBJ2-7; the table's TRBD2 call for D was not verified on the DNA. TRBV21-1 is a pseudogene segment. The CDR3 loop spans 17 amino acids. The CDR3 reads CASSPKKLAGGLHEQYF. Written as DNA, the CDR3 is TGTGCCAGCAGCCCAAAAAAACTAGCGGGGGGGCTCCACGAGCAGTACTTC.

V usage is TRBV2 and J usage is TRBJ1-3, with D perhaps TRBD1 (5 bases). V lost 7 bases to trimming and J lost 4 bases, with 11 bases between them. This CDR3 spans 13 amino acids. Germline V gene sequence: CDR1 SNHLY, CDR2 FYNNEI. The CDR3 here is CASKRGGGNTIYF. The DNA of the CDR3 is TGTGCCAGCAAGAGGGGAGGCGGAAACACCATATATTTT.

The V call is TRBV6-5, the J call TRBJ2-5, with a tentative D call TRBD1 (6 bases). There are 14 residues in the CDR3. Germline assignment: CDR1 MNHEY and CDR2 SVGAGI. V lost 6 bases and J 5 bases, leaving 16 bases between the germline ends. As DNA, the CDR3 is TGTGCCAGCAGGGATACAGGGTATGACGAGACCCAGTACTTC. This codes for CASRDTGYDETQYF.

The V gene is TRBV7-9, the J gene TRBJ2-1, with TRBD1 matching over 8 bases. The germline V gene has CDR1 SEHNR and CDR2 FQNEAQ (reference sequence). The trim removed 1 base at V and 4 bases at J, leaving 3 bases unmatched. The CDR3 has 15 residues. CDR3 nucleotides: TGTGCCAGCAGCTTAGGGGACAGGAAATACAATGAGCAGTTCTTC. It codes for CASSLGDRKYNEQFF.

The rearrangement joins TRBV29-1 to TRBJ2-7; 8 bases are shared with TRBD1. The CDR3 has 13 amino acids. The germline gives CDR1 SQVTM, CDR2 ANQGSEA. With V trimmed by 1 base and J by 5 bases, 4 bases remained unmatched. The CDR3 region has the DNA TGCAGCGTTGAAGGACAGGGGAGACACGAGCAGTACTTC. Protein product: CSVEGQGRHEQYF.

Notes on this clone: The sample carries other DNA sequences with the same CDR3. This chain links TRBV9 with TRBJ1-2; D gene ambiguous. V was shortened by 0 bases and J by 6 bases, with 3 bases between the two germline ends. The CDR3 is 11 amino acids. The germline CDR1 and CDR2 sequences are SGDLS and YYNGEE. In DNA, the CDR3 is TGTGCCAGCAGCGTAGGCGATGGCTACACCTTC. As protein: CASSVGDGYTF.

This clone turned up a few times. The chain uses TRBV5-5 and TRBJ1-4; 9 positions match TRBD1. This CDR3 contains 15 residues. After removal of 1 base from V and 6 bases from J, the junction contained 4 bases not matched to a gene. Germline V gene data show CDR1 as SGHKS and CDR2 as YYEKEE (reference sequence). The CDR3 DNA sequence: TGTGCCAGCAGCTTGTCGGACAGGGGATATGAAAAACTGTTTTTT. This encodes CASSLSDRGYEKLFF.

The chain couples TRBV18 to TRBJ1-1; no reliable D call. V was pared by 3 bases and J by 3 bases, with 8 bases between. CDR3 length: 13 residues. Per the germline V gene, CDR1 is KGHSH and CDR2 is LQKENI. CDR3: CASSPAGDTEAFF. CDR3 DNA: TGTGCCAGCTCACCCGCGGGCGACACTGAAGCTTTCTTT.

The CDR3 protein is CATSDLAGGRETQYF. The CDR3 coding sequence is TGTGCCACCAGTGACCTAGCGGGGGGGCGGGAGACCCAGTACTTC. The chain combines TRBV24-1 with TRBJ2-5; 12 positions match TRBD2. Germline V CDR1 and CDR2: KGHDR, SFDVKD. The CDR3 is 15 residues long. The V and J ends lost 4 bases and 5 bases, in that order; junction bases with no gene match: 4.